Each of the 32 T cell receptor beta chains below was sequenced from the same sample in a study of cytomegalovirus exposure and HLA in healthy donors. With 60 Vbeta and 13 Jbeta primers, the PCR was carried out. Sequenced by immunoSEQ multiplex PCR; TCRdb stores in-frame clones only, minus some. The data hold 140,000 to 150,000 clones, with roughly 80% observed a single time. What was sequenced was PBMCs. The receptors come from a woman in her 30s in good health and CMV-seronegative.

The chain joins TRBV7-9 to TRBJ2-1, with D perhaps matching TRBD1 (7 bases). Between the trimmed V and J ends, which lost 0 bases and 6 bases, there was a span of 12 bases. From germline, CDR1 is SEHNR and CDR2 FQNEAQ (reference sequence). The CDR3 has 15 residues. Written as DNA, the CDR3 is TGTGCCAGCAGCTTAGCTGTTCAGGGGGGCAATGAGCAGTTCTTC. This gives the protein CASSLAVQGGNEQFF.

The chain combines TRBV2 with TRBJ1-2; D not resolved. CDR1 is SNHLY, CDR2 FYNNEI, per germline. V was clipped by 5 bases and J by 8 bases, with 15 bases between them. This CDR3 region has 13 residues. The CDR3 loop is CASSYGSGRGYTF. CDR3 nucleotide sequence: TGTGCCAGCAGTTACGGTTCGGGGAGGGGCTACACCTTC.

This chain connects TRBV27 to TRBJ2-2, with a possible D match to TRBD2 (6 bases). This CDR3 comprises 15 residues. CDR1 is MNHEY and CDR2 is SMNVEV in the germline V gene (reference sequence). V lost 3 bases and J 3 bases, leaving 11 bases between the germline ends. In nucleotides, the CDR3 is TGTGCCAGCAGTTTCCCCAGACTAGACACCGGGGAGCTGTTTTTT. Translated, it gives CASSFPRLDTGELFF.

This clone showed up just a few times. The chain employs TRBV2 and TRBJ2-2; D may be TRBD2 (5 bases). The CDR3 has 15 residues. Trimming removed 5 bases at V and 4 bases at J, with 14 bases between. The germline V gene encodes CDR1 SNHLY and CDR2 FYNNEI. For the CDR3, the DNA is TGTGCCAGCAGTTTCCTGGACTCGGCCACCGGGGAGCTGTTTTTT. Translation: CASSFLDSATGELFF.

The J gene is TRBJ1-3, the V gene TRBV27, with 9 bases identical to TRBD1. Germline-derived CDR1 and CDR2 are MNHEY and SMNVEV (reference sequence). CDR3 length equals 14 residues. With V trimmed by 6 bases and J by 4 bases, 4 bases remained unmatched. CDR3 loop: CASSLGTGGNTIYF. The DNA for the CDR3 is TGTGCCAGCAGCCTTGGGACAGGGGGAAACACCATATATTTT.

The chain has TRBV11-3 and TRBJ2-1; 9 nucleotides agree with TRBD2. The CDR3 spans 15 residues. Germline lookup yields CDR1 SGHNT and CDR2 YENEEA. V trimming: 1 base; J trimming: 5 bases; junction bases outside the gene matches: 3. The CDR3 bases are TGTGCCAGCAGCTTAGCCGGACTAGCGAACAATGAGCAGTTCTTC. This translates into CASSLAGLANNEQFF.

The V call is TRBV14, the J call TRBJ1-3, with 9 bases that match TRBD1. J lost 7 bases, V lost 0 bases, and 10 bases had no gene match. The CDR3 is made up of 17 amino acids. CDR1 is SGHDN, CDR2 FVKESK, per germline. CDR3 bases: TGTGCCAGCAGCCAAGACAGCTGGACAGGGGTCCGGAACACCATATATTTT. Its protein product is CASSQDSWTGVRNTIYF.

V is TRBV9 and J is TRBJ1-1; 10 nucleotides line up with TRBD1. Germline CDR1 reads SGDLS; CDR2 reads YYNGEE. With V trimmed by 0 bases and J by 4 bases, 0 bases remained unmatched. The CDR3 loop spans 14 amino acids. CDR3 loop: CASSVGDRGTEAFF. The CDR3, as DNA: TGTGCCAGCAGCGTAGGGGACAGGGGCACTGAAGCTTTCTTT.

This chain joins TRBV30 and TRBJ1-1; D is unclear. The germline gives CDR1 GTSNPN, CDR2 SVGIG (reference sequence). There are 14 residues in the CDR3. V was trimmed by 0 bases and J by 3 bases, leaving 11 bases between them. The chain's CDR3 is CAWSVNSLDTEAFF. For the CDR3, the DNA is TGTGCCTGGAGTGTTAACAGCTTAGACACTGAAGCTTTCTTT.

The V and J genes are TRBV6-1 and TRBJ1-2, with TRBD1 identical over 8 bases. V lost 0 bases and J lost 4; bases outside the gene matches: 10. Per germline, CDR1 MNHNS and CDR2 SASEGT. This CDR3 region has 17 residues. CDR3: CASSEAGQGIIVYGYTF. The CDR3 nucleotides are TGTGCCAGCAGTGAAGCCGGACAGGGTATAATTGTCTATGGCTACACCTTC.

This clone was recorded a few times. The V gene is TRBV5-6, the J gene TRBJ1-1; possible D gene TRBD1, 5 bases. This CDR3 region has 12 residues. The germline V gene encodes CDR1 SGHDT and CDR2 YYEEEE. Trimming pared 4 bases from V and 6 bases from J, leaving 10 bases between. CDR3 loop: CASSAGSAEAFF. The CDR3 DNA sequence: TGTGCCAGCAGCGCAGGGTCGGCTGAAGCTTTCTTT.

This sequence joins TRBV4-1 and TRBJ2-5, with TRBD2 matching 11 bases. The CDR3 is 17 amino acids. V shed 0 bases and J 5 bases; nucleotides not matched to a gene: 8. In germline, CDR1 is MGHRA, CDR2 YSYEKL. The DNA for the CDR3 is TGCGCCAGCAGCCAAGATCGGCTAGCGGGAGGCGGGGAGACCCAGTACTTC. Its protein is CASSQDRLAGGGETQYF.

The chain uses TRBV15 and TRBJ1-5, with TRBD1 identical over 9 bases. CDR3 length equals 17 residues. With 1 base clipped from V and 2 bases from J, the junction kept 6 bases outside the gene matches. Germline V lookup: CDR1 LNHNV, CDR2 YYDKDF (reference sequence). The DNA for the CDR3 is TGTGCCACCAGCAGAGCCGGGACAGGGATAGGCAATCAGCCCCAGCATTTT. Its protein is CATSRAGTGIGNQPQHF. The entire variable domain, with the rest obtained from reference TRBV15 and TRBJ1-5, is as follows: DAMVIQNPRYQVTQFGKPVTLSCSQTLNHNVMYWYQQKSSQAPKLLFHYYDKDFNNEADTPDNFQSRRPNTSFCFLDIRSPGLGDTAMYLCATSRAGTGIGNQPQHFGDGTRLSIL.

The chain combines TRBV7-6 with TRBJ1-4, with a possible D match to TRBD1 (6 bases). The V end lost 2 bases, the J end lost 7 bases, and 17 bases lay between the germline ends. CDR3 size: 16 residues. The germline gives CDR1 SGHVS, CDR2 FNYEAQ. The CDR3 coding sequence is TGTGCCAGCAGCTTACTCAGGGGCAGGGTTAGTGAAAAACTGTTTTTT. Amino acids: CASSLLRGRVSEKLFF.

The V and J genes are TRBV9 and TRBJ2-3; 10 bases are a match to TRBD2. CDR3 size: 16 residues. The V and J ends lost 4 bases and 3 bases, in that order; junction bases with no gene match: 8. Germline-derived CDR1 and CDR2 are SGDLS and YYNGEE. CDR3 nucleotide sequence: TGTGCCAGCAGCCAGCCCTCTAGCGGGGGTACAGATACGCAGTATTTT. This translates into CASSQPSSGGTDTQYF.

This clone came up once. This chain links TRBV19 with TRBJ2-6, with 8 bases that match TRBD1. This CDR3 spans 17 amino acids. Germline-derived CDR1 and CDR2 are LNHDA and SQIVND (reference sequence). V was pared by 5 bases and J by 2 bases, with 8 bases of the junction left unmatched. The CDR3 DNA follows: TGTGCCAGTAGTGACGGACAGGGCTTCCCTGGGGCCAACGTCCTGACTTTC. Amino acids: CASSDGQGFPGANVLTF.

CDR3 region: CASSAGLGGAQGALHF. In nucleotides, the CDR3 is TGTGCCAGCAGCGCGGGTTTAGGGGGGGCGCAGGGAGCCCTCCACTTT. The chain is built from TRBV9 and TRBJ1-6; possible D gene TRBD1, 6 bases. This CDR3 has 16 residues. The V and J ends lost 3 bases and 14 bases respectively, with 24 bases between them. CDR1 and CDR2 from the germline V gene are SGDLS and YYNGEE.

This chain uses TRBV7-6 with TRBJ2-1, with a possible D match to TRBD1 (6 bases). The CDR3 runs 15 residues. Germline V lookup: CDR1 SGHVS, CDR2 FNYEAQ. V was cut by 5 bases and J by 6 bases, with 17 bases left in between. CDR3 nucleotide sequence: TGTGCCAGCAGCCTCACCAGGGACATGGGCAATGAGCAGTTCTTC. Its translation: CASSLTRDMGNEQFF.

This sequence joins TRBV11-1 and TRBJ1-1; the match to TRBD1 covers 11 bases. V shed 5 bases, J shed 3 bases, and the junction held 8 bases outside the gene matches. Germline V gives CDR1 SGHAT, CDR2 FQDESV (reference sequence). CDR3 size: 16 residues. CDR3 in amino acids: CASSASGTGGYTEAFF. DNA for the CDR3: TGTGCCAGCAGCGCTTCCGGGACAGGGGGATACACTGAAGCTTTCTTT. Supplemented by reference TRBV11-1 and TRBJ1-1, the full variable domain reads EAEVAQSPRYKITEKSQAVAFWCDPISGHATLYWYRQILGQGPELLVQFQDESVVDDSQLPKDRFSAERLKGVDSTLKIQPAELGDSAMYLCASSASGTGGYTEAFFGQGTRLTVV.

The chain couples TRBV5-1 to TRBJ2-3; 8 bases are shared with TRBD2. This CDR3 is 16 amino acids long. CDR1 and CDR2 from the germline V gene are SGHRS and YFSETQ. Trimming removed 4 bases from V and 0 bases from J; junction bases left unmatched: 7. The CDR3 reads CASSHVAGTSTDTQYF. CDR3 in DNA: TGCGCCAGCAGCCACGTAGCGGGGACTAGCACAGATACGCAGTATTTT.

J is TRBJ2-2 and V is TRBV7-2; 7 bases map to TRBD1. This CDR3 has 15 amino acids. Trimming took 4 bases from V and 9 from J; bases not matched to a gene: 11. The germline CDR1 and CDR2 sequences are SGHTA and FQGNSA. The CDR3, as DNA: TGTGCCAGCAGCTCACCGACAGGGTGGGGGCGGGAGCTGTTTTTT. Translating it yields CASSSPTGWGRELFF.

V is TRBV2 and J is TRBJ1-4; no definite D call. The CDR3 is made up of 13 amino acids. The germline V gene has CDR1 SNHLY and CDR2 FYNNEI. V lost 2 bases and J lost 6, with 7 bases in between. In DNA form, the CDR3 reads TGTGCCAGCAGTGAATGGGCAGATGAAAAACTGTTTTTT. It translates to CASSEWADEKLFF.

CDR3 DNA sequence: TGTGCCAGCAGCATCATCGGGCGGCAGGGAGGCTACACCTTC. This translates into CASSIIGRQGGYTF. The V and J genes are TRBV7-2 and TRBJ1-2; D is perhaps TRBD1 (5 bases). Germline lookup yields CDR1 SGHTA and CDR2 FQGNSA. The CDR3 covers 14 residues. The V and J ends lost 5 bases and 8 bases respectively, with 18 bases between them.

Here the CDR3 reads CASRQGGTDTQYF. In DNA form, the CDR3 reads TGTGCCAGCAGACAGGGGGGTACAGATACGCAGTATTTT. This rearrangement joins TRBV6-1 to TRBJ2-3, with 8 nucleotides matching TRBD1. Germline V gene lookup returns CDR1 MNHNS and CDR2 SASEGT. V shed 6 bases, J shed 3 bases, and the junction held 2 bases outside the gene matches. The length of the CDR3 is 13 residues.

J is TRBJ1-1 and V is TRBV30; 8 bases map to TRBD1. Germline CDR1 GTSNPN, CDR2 SVGIG (reference sequence). CDR3 size: 14 residues. V trimming: 2 bases; J trimming: 1 base; junction bases outside the gene matches: 3. DNA for the CDR3: TGTGCCTGGAGTCCCGGGACAGGGAACACTGAAGCTTTCTTT. It is translated as CAWSPGTGNTEAFF.

The V gene is TRBV19, the J gene TRBJ1-1, with 8 positions matching TRBD1. Per the germline V gene, CDR1 is LNHDA and CDR2 is SQIVND (reference sequence). J gave up 4 bases and V 4 bases, and 5 bases lay outside the gene matches. CDR3 length: 14 residues. The CDR3 sequence is CASSSDRGPTEAFF. CDR3 coding DNA: TGTGCCAGTAGTAGCGACAGGGGACCCACTGAAGCTTTCTTT.

V usage is TRBV5-4 and J usage is TRBJ2-5, with TRBD1 matching 7 bases. CDR1 is SGHNT, CDR2 YYREEE, per germline (reference sequence). This CDR3 region has 15 residues. With V trimmed by 3 bases and J by 2 bases, 7 bases remained unmatched. CDR3 bases: TGTGCCAGCAGCTCGCGACAGGGAAGGCAAGAGACCCAGTACTTC. It codes for CASSSRQGRQETQYF.

This clone appeared a few times. The CDR3 DNA is TGCAGCGTTGTAGGGGGCACTAACTATGGCTACACCTTC. Protein: CSVVGGTNYGYTF. The chain combines TRBV29-1 with TRBJ1-2; 7 bases align to TRBD1. Germline V gene data show CDR1 as SQVTM and CDR2 as ANQGSEA. J gave up 0 bases and V 4 bases, and 2 bases lay outside the gene matches. This CDR3 has 13 residues.

The genes are TRBV19 and TRBJ1-4; the D is unclear. This CDR3 spans 12 amino acids. Between the trimmed V and J ends, which lost 5 bases and 8 bases, there was a span of 9 bases. Per germline, CDR1 LNHDA and CDR2 SQIVND (reference sequence). The DNA for the CDR3 is TGTGCCAGTAGTCCAAAATTCGAAAAACTGTTTTTT. As protein: CASSPKFEKLFF.

CDR3 coding DNA: TGTGCCAGCTCACCACGGGTGGCGGAACCCTACGAGCAGTACTTC. It encodes CASSPRVAEPYEQYF. The chain combines TRBV18 with TRBJ2-7; D remains ambiguous. Between the trimmed V and J ends, which lost 1 base and 2 bases, there was a span of 12 bases. The CDR3 sequence is 15 residues long. From germline, CDR1 is KGHSH and CDR2 LQKENI.

The genes are TRBV9 and TRBJ1-2; perhaps TRBD1 as D (6 bases). Trimming took 0 bases from V and 4 from J, leaving 13 bases between them. The CDR3 has 15 residues. The V gene's germline CDR1 is SGDLS and CDR2 YYNGEE. The CDR3 spells CASSVATGGLYGYTF. Here the CDR3 DNA reads TGTGCCAGCAGCGTAGCTACGGGGGGCCTCTATGGCTACACCTTC.

The chain has TRBV30 and TRBJ1-5; tentatively, D is TRBD1 (5 bases). V lost 2 bases, J lost 9 bases, and 8 bases lay in between. Looked up from germline, CDR1 is GTSNPN and CDR2 is SVGIG (reference sequence). This CDR3 region has 11 residues. The CDR3 DNA reads TGTGCCTGGAGTTCTACAGGGCCCCAGCATTTT. Residues: CAWSSTGPQHF.